Listed below are T cell receptor beta chains from one sample, sequenced in a study of T cell clusters in autoimmune cytopenias. TCRdb re-called the multiplex PCR reads, yielding one record per CDR3 amino acid sequence without DNA. Its listing shows under 3,500 distinct CDR3 sequences. Sample: peripheral blood. The receptors shown here come from a human donor with an autoimmune cytopenia, with autoimmune hepatitis or in good health (not recorded which). Each CDR3 is given with its conserved first and last residue. Clone size is stated in some rows and not others, as once, few, many or a class when expanded.

TRBV5-6,TRBJ1-1,medium-sized,CASSTQNTEAFF
TRBV27,TRBJ2-5,medium-sized,CASSVDLFGSHQETQYF
TRBV11-2,TRBJ2-7,-,CASSGGGGESYEQYF
TRBV7-9,TRBJ1-5,medium-sized,CASSLVGTGDNQPQHF
TRBV20-1,TRBJ2-1,-,CSAAASGFYNEQFF
TRBV20-1,TRBJ2-7,-,CSALSSEEGEQYF
TRBV5-4,TRBJ2-5,medium-sized,CASSWAGVQETQYF
TRBV20-1,TRBJ2-2,-,CSAQVPGQEGVGELFF
TRBV10-3,TRBJ1-4,medium-sized,CAISPGSSNEKLFF
TRBV20-1,TRBJ1-3,medium-sized,CSAKGTGTGNTIYF
TRBV5-6,TRBJ2-4,medium-sized,CASSRGQALSIQYF
TRBV5-4,TRBJ2-7,medium-sized,CASSTDGPYEQYF
TRBV27,TRBJ2-5,medium-sized,CASSPGQGETQYF
TRBV29-1,TRBJ2-1,medium-sized,CSVVTGISYNEQFF
TRBV27,TRBJ1-1,medium-sized,CASSSDLTLNTEAFF
TRBV5-1,TRBJ1-1,-,CASSLGDEAFF
TRBV5-6,TRBJ1-1,medium-sized,CASSTPGTLNTEAFF
TRBV6-5,TRBJ2-3,medium-sized,CASSRAGVPDTQYF
TRBV6-5,TRBJ2-5,medium-sized,CASSYYRGETQYF
TRBV5-4,TRBJ1-4,medium-sized,CASSLGGTTNEKLFF
TRBV4-2,TRBJ2-2,-,CASSPPYISETNTGELFF
TRBV27,TRBJ1-4,medium-sized,CASSLSPYGATNEKLFF
TRBV7-9,TRBJ2-7,-,CASSSLGAQGEQYF
TRBV5-6,TRBJ1-1,-,CASTPRRENRNTEAFF
TRBV19,TRBJ1-5,medium-sized,CASKQGSDIYFNQPQHF
TRBV27,TRBJ2-1,-,CASSFRVLGNEQFF
TRBV4-3,TRBJ2-7,-,CASSQDGLGDYEQYF
TRBV5-5,TRBJ2-4,-,CASSGGQALSIQYF
TRBV27,TRBJ1-1,-,CDSSVQGRSGAKNTEAFF
TRBV27,TRBJ1-2,medium-sized,CASSSHLEPYGYTF
TRBV6-5,TRBJ1-2,large,CASSPFDRGTNYGYTF
TRBV19,TRBJ2-7,medium-sized,CASTPSATAYEQYF
TRBV20-1,TRBJ1-1,-,CSARDTGLTEAFF
TRBV4-3,TRBJ2-7,-,CASSQDLNRGYEQYF
TRBV5-1,TRBJ1-4,-,CASRSQGGNEKLFF
TRBV5-1,TRBJ2-7,-,CASSLGEAGRTRYEQYF
TRBV14,TRBJ1-5,-,CASSQAGYSNQPQHF
TRBV10-1,TRBJ1-5,-,CASSDDELQPQHF
TRBV6-1,TRBJ2-3,medium-sized,CASSEVTGQGADTQYF
TRBV18,TRBJ2-6,medium-sized,CASSPPGQVYSGANVLTF
TRBV2,TRBJ1-4,-,CASTRSAATTNEKLFF
TRBV4-2,TRBJ1-5,-,CASSQDRASRPQHF